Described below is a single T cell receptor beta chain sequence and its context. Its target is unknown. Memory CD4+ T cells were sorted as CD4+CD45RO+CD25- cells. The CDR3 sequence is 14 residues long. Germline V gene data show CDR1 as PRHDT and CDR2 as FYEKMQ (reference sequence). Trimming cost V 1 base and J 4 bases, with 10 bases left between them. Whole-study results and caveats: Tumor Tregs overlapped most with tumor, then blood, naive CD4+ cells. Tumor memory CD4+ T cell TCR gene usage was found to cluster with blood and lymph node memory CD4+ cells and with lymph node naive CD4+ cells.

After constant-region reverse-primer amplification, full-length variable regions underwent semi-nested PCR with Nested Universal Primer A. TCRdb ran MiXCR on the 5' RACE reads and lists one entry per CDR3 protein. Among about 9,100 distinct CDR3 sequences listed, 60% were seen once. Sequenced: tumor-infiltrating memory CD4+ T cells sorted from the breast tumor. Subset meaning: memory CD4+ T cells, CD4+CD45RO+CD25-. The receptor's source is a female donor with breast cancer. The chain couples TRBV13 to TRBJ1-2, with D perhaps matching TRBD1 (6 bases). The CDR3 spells CASSLDRTAYGYTF. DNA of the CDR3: TGTGCCAGCAGCTTAGATAGGACAGCCTATGGCTACACCTTC.